Described below is a single TCR beta chain sequence and its context. This record belongs to a study of blood T cell repertoires in COVID-19. This CDR3 has 13 residues. Germline values: CDR1 SGHTA, CDR2 FQGNSA. V was clipped by 1 base and J by 6 bases, with 10 bases between them. Generated by immunoSEQ multiplex PCR, the TCRdb table keeps only in-frame clones and is missing some. The table records almost 85,000 clones, around 89% of them present only once. This chain uses TRBV7-2 with TRBJ2-7; D is possibly TRBD1 (5 bases). Specimen: PBMCs or T cells enriched from blood (not recorded which). This TCR derives from a woman aged 45 to 65 with acute COVID-19. The CDR3 here is CASSLVEQGEQYF. As DNA, the CDR3 is TGTGCCAGCAGCTTAGTTGAGCAGGGCGAGCAGTACTTC.